This passage covers 10 T cell receptor beta chains from one sample sequenced in a study of neurological immune-mediated disorders. TCRdb processed the 5' RACE reads anew with MiXCR; each CDR3 protein has one entry. The table records 60,000 to 90,000 distinct CDR3 sequences, roughly 10% of them present only once. Documented time point: longitudinal time-point 1 (baseline). The sequenced sample consisted of PBMCs. The receptors originated from a man aged 30 to 45 in good health.

This clonotype appeared many times. The J gene is TRBJ2-4, the V gene TRBV3-1; D may be TRBD2 (6 bases). Germline V CDR1 and CDR2: LGHDT, YNNKEL (reference sequence). V lost 4 bases, J lost 6 bases, and 16 bases lay in between. The CDR3 is 15 amino acids. The CDR3 sequence: CASSLLRMGGNIQYF. Written as DNA, the CDR3 is TGTGCCAGCAGCCTCCTTAGGATGGGGGGAAACATTCAGTACTTC.

The chain combines TRBV4-1 with TRBJ2-7, with 9 bases that match TRBD1. The CDR3 consists of 14 residues. Losses at the gene ends were 4 bases for V and 4 bases for J; bases not matched to a gene: 5. Germline values: CDR1 MGHRA, CDR2 YSYEKL. CDR3 protein: CASSLTGQGYEQYF. The CDR3 region has the DNA TGCGCCAGCAGCCTCACCGGACAGGGGTACGAGCAGTACTTC.

This clonotype came up many times. CDR3 coding DNA: TGTGCCAGCAGCCAAGAAAGGCGAAGGTCTTACGAGCAGTACTTC. It yields the protein CASSQERRRSYEQYF. The genes are TRBV3-1 and TRBJ2-7; no clear D. V gave up 0 bases and J gave up 4 bases, with 13 bases separating them. This CDR3 has 15 amino acids. Germline CDR1 is LGHDT and CDR2 is YNNKEL (reference sequence).

This clonotype has more than one count but fewer than ten. This chain joins TRBV20-1 and TRBJ2-7; 9 bases map to TRBD1. The germline V gene encodes CDR1 DFQATT and CDR2 SNEGSKA (reference sequence). The V and J ends lost 3 bases and 0 bases, in that order; junction bases with no gene match: 3. This CDR3 is 14 amino acids long. CDR3: CSASGDRDSYEQYF. CDR3 nucleotide sequence: TGCAGTGCTAGTGGGGACAGGGACTCCTACGAGCAGTACTTC.

This clonotype has at least ten counts. The V gene is TRBV29-1, the J gene TRBJ2-7; 7 bases map to TRBD1. The length of the CDR3 is 13 residues. V lost 0 bases, J lost 6 bases, and 5 bases stayed unmatched. The V gene's germline CDR1 is SQVTM and CDR2 ANQGSEA. This CDR3 reads CSVEDRGIGEQYF. CDR3 coding DNA: TGCAGCGTTGAAGACAGGGGGATTGGCGAGCAGTACTTC.

This clonotype was picked up many times. The gene calls are TRBV6-1 and TRBJ2-1; perhaps TRBD1 as D (5 bases). Trimming removed 5 bases at V and 8 bases at J, with 28 bases between. The CDR3 loop spans 18 amino acids. CDR1 MNHNS and CDR2 SASEGT come from the germline V gene. CDR3 sequence: CASSSDRKHPRSWDEQFF. CDR3 in DNA: TGTGCCAGCAGTTCAGACAGAAAACACCCGCGTAGTTGGGATGAGCAGTTCTTC.

This clonotype was seen many times. The chain couples TRBV20-1 to TRBJ2-7; D is possibly TRBD1 (7 bases). Germline loops: CDR1 DFQATT, CDR2 SNEGSKA (reference sequence). Trimming removed 3 bases at V and 1 base at J, with 16 bases between. The length of the CDR3 is 15 residues. The CDR3 DNA sequence: TGCAGTGCTAGTTCCAGGGGGGCGGGGTCCTACGAGCAGTACTTC. It is translated as CSASSRGAGSYEQYF.

This clonotype was seen repeatedly, ten times or more. This chain uses TRBV12-3 or TRBV12-4 with TRBJ2-2; D remains unclear. The CDR3 contains 13 residues. Trimming took off 8 bases at V and 2 bases at J, with 9 bases between the two ends. CDR3 sequence: CASRLTNTGELFF. Written as DNA, the CDR3 is TGTGCCAGCCGGTTGACCAACACCGGGGAGCTGTTTTTT.

This clonotype was seen repeatedly, ten times or more. The chain has TRBV28 and TRBJ1-6; the D gene is possibly TRBD1 (5 bases). Trimming removed 5 bases from V and 7 bases from J, with 12 bases in between. Germline assignment: CDR1 MDHEN and CDR2 SYDVKM. CDR3 length: 14 residues. The CDR3 DNA is TGTGCCAGCAGTCCCCTACAGGACAATTCACCCCTCCACTTT. It translates to CASSPLQDNSPLHF.

The table lists this clonotype with many counts. The rearrangement joins TRBV12-3 or TRBV12-4 to TRBJ2-7; TRBD2 aligns across 9 bases. V lost 5 bases to trimming and J lost 7 bases; unmatched junction nucleotides: 9. The CDR3 has 14 amino acids. The CDR3 region is CASSDSGRGGEQYF. In nucleotides, the CDR3 is TGTGCCAGCAGTGATAGCGGGAGAGGGGGGGAGCAGTACTTC.